The entry below describes one T cell receptor beta chain. Its specific antigen is unknown. No qualities accompany the bases; no much larger clone lies one base away. V loses 0 bases of germline sequence and J loses 0 bases, and the interval between the two ends is 8 bases. Its CDR3 holds 15 amino acids, cysteine through phenylalanine. The only DNA kept is the CDR3, 45 bases in frame from the first base. The germline V gene (reference sequence) specifies LNHNV as CDR1 and YYDKDF as CDR2. The data derive from a study of T cell responses to AZD1222 COVID-19 vaccine (dated by TCRdb to the early 2020s). Describing the broader study: AZD1222 recipients whose second dose came at about 4 weeks and those whose second dose came at about 12 weeks were combined into one group, since spike-specific TCR depth and breadth did not differ between the two schedules. Trial participants were enrolled into age subgroups of 18-55, 56-69 and 70-plus years, which contained approximately 150, 30 and 60 TCR-sequenced participants, respectively. A total of 233 trial participants underwent TCR sequencing, of whom around 200 received two doses of AZD1222 and about 25 received two doses of the MenACWY control vaccine. Study-wide findings and limitations: Because no day 14 peak-response samples were available, the repertoires could be characterized only after the peak T cell response. Conclusions about previously exposed vaccinees were limited because only a handful of AZD1222 recipients were SARS-CoV-2 seropositive at baseline. A significant rise in spike-specific TCR breadth and depth was observed after two AZD1222 doses relative to day 0 and relative to MenACWY recipients. Participants were mostly white British, with more females than males. The authors suggested clonal diversity may have been underestimated. Reportedly, close to half of the unique spike-specific TCRs recognized epitopes lying outside the regions that are mutated in the B.1.351 and B.1.1.7 variants. The 56-69-year group was small, and its depth increase did not reach significance, likely because of low power. The whole spike protein was spanned by vaccine-associated CD4 TCRs, and dominant responses were seen in regions 160-218 and 743-854.

The CDR3 regions of human TCRbeta chains were subjected to immunosequencing. Turning to the authors' computational methods: Repertoire TCRs were matched against a reference library of SARS-CoV-2-specific TCRs generated with the MIRA antigen-specificity platform. Breadth was defined as the fraction of unique TCRs that were SARS-CoV-2-associated. Depth was defined as the fraction of total T cells that were SARS-CoV-2-associated. Using the MIRA data, each spike-specific TCR was mapped to the spike region that the TCR reacts to and placed in a CD4 or CD8 class. Log10-transformed breadth and depth values were compared by one-way ANOVA with Sidak's multiple comparisons tests. TCRdb retrieved this table from immuneACCESS and kept in-frame rearrangements only. Not all clones are present; in checked studies, unresolved V genes account for under half, and no reason is known for the remainder. The V and J calls and the clone size are those of that table, but D and trimming were determined from the DNA. The sample contains fewer than 150,000 clones, roughly 91% of them found a single time. The ten biggest clones cover 1% to 1.5% of the sample.

The time point tag for this specimen amounts to: baseline before first vaccination. The vaccinee samples were drawn from two UK trials, COV001 and COV002, one of which was a single-blind randomized controlled phase 2/3 trial testing AZD1222 (ChAdOx1 nCoV-19) in healthy adults. For TCRbeta chain sequencing, PBMC samples from trial participants were taken at day 0 and at day 28 after the second dose. The chain couples TRBV15 to TRBJ1-2; too little of a D gene remains to name it. Specimen: peripheral blood, collected on day 0 of AZD1222 vaccination. This clonotype originated in an adult in good health. The DNA sequence is as follows: TGTGCCACCAGCAGAGACAGTGGAGCTAACTATGGCTACACCTTC. This sequence encodes CATSRDSGANYGYTF.